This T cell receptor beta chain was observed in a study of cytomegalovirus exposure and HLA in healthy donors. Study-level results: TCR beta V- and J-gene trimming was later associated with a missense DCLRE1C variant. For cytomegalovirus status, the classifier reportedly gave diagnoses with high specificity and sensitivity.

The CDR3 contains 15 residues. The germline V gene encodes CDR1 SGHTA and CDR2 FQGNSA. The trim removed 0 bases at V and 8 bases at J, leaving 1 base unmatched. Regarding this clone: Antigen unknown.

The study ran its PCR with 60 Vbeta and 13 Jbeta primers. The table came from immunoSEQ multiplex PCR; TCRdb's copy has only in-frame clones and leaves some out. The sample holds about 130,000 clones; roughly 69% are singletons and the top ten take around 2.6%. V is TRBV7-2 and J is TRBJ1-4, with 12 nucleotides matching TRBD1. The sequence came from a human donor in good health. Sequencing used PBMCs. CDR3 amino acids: CASSLAGTGGEKLFF. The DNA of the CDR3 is TGTGCCAGCAGCTTAGCCGGGACAGGGGGCGAAAAACTGTTTTTT. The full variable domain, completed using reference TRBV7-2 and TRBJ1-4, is GAGVSQSPSNKVTEKGKDVELRCDPISGHTALYWYRQSLGQGLEFLIYFQGNSAPDKSGLPSDRFSAERTGGSVSTLTIQRTQQEDSAVYLCASSLAGTGGEKLFFGSGTQLSVL.